Presented here are 8 T cell receptor beta chains from one specimen sequenced in a study of early T cells in non-severe SARS-CoV-2 infection. One entry per CDR3 protein, called by TCRdb with MiXCR from the 5' RACE reads. The sample has roughly 55,000 distinct CDR3 sequences; 6% to 7% are singletons. What was sequenced was whole blood. The receptors were gathered from an adult who was a healthcare worker with PCR-confirmed SARS-CoV-2 infection or an uninfected control (not recorded which).

The rearrangement uses TRBV19 and TRBJ2-1, with D tentatively TRBD1 (6 bases). This CDR3 comprises 15 residues. Germline V gene sequence: CDR1 LNHDA, CDR2 SQIVND (reference sequence). V was trimmed by 5 bases and J by 7 bases, leaving 18 bases between them. The CDR3: CASSGRRGRVNEQFF. DNA for the CDR3: TGTGCCAGTAGTGGTCGCAGGGGACGGGTGAATGAGCAGTTCTTC.

Ten or more counts support this clonotype. This rearrangement joins TRBV29-1 to TRBJ1-4, with D maybe TRBD1 (5 bases). Germline V gives CDR1 SQVTM, CDR2 ANQGSEA. This CDR3 is built from 11 residues. Trimming left V 5 bases short and J 12 bases short, with 13 bases between. The CDR3 region has the DNA TGCAGCGTTCCTCAGGGAGTGGAACTGTTTTTT. Protein: CSVPQGVELFF.

Only a few counts were recorded for this clonotype. The chain uses TRBV18 and TRBJ1-1; tentative D call: TRBD1 (5 bases). V gave up 5 bases and J gave up 4 bases, with 14 bases separating them. CDR1 and CDR2 (germline): KGHSH, LQKENI. There are 14 residues in the CDR3. The chain's CDR3 is CASSGNEGTTEAFF. Written as DNA, the CDR3 is TGTGCCAGCTCAGGAAACGAGGGGACCACTGAAGCTTTCTTT.

This clonotype was seen a few times. This chain links TRBV7-2 with TRBJ1-1; D might be TRBD1 (5 bases). CDR3 length equals 13 residues. The V gene's germline CDR1 is SGHTA and CDR2 FQGNSA. V was pared by 1 base and J by 11 bases, with 14 bases between. The CDR3 reads CASSLDPSGDAFF. DNA for the CDR3: TGTGCCAGCAGCTTAGATCCTTCGGGGGATGCTTTCTTT. Supplemented by reference TRBV7-2 and TRBJ1-1, the full variable domain reads GAGVSQSPSNKVTEKGKDVELRCDPISGHTALYWYRQSLGQGLEFLIYFQGNSAPDKSGLPSDRFSAERTGGSVSTLTIQRTQQEDSAVYLCASSLDPSGDAFFGQGTRLTVV.

This clonotype appeared many times. The CDR3 nucleotides read TGCAGTGCCCAGACTAGCGGTCGAGAGACCCAGTACTTC. Residues: CSAQTSGRETQYF. The chain joins TRBV20-1 to TRBJ2-5; 9 positions match TRBD2. Germline loops: CDR1 DFQATT, CDR2 SNEGSKA (reference sequence). With 6 bases clipped from V and 4 bases from J, the junction kept 6 bases outside the gene matches. The CDR3 spans 13 residues.

There are a few counts of this clonotype. The chain employs TRBV30 and TRBJ1-2, with 7 bases identical to TRBD1. Germline V CDR1 and CDR2: GTSNPN, SVGIG (reference sequence). This CDR3 spans 13 amino acids. As DNA, the CDR3 is TGTGTCCTTGACAGGGAGGGGCTTTATGGCTACACCTTC. This codes for CVLDREGLYGYTF.

A few counts support this clonotype. The chain uses TRBV14 and TRBJ2-1; D not resolved. The CDR3 is 14 amino acids. Germline CDR1 and CDR2: SGHDN and FVKESK. V dropped 4 bases and J dropped 5 bases, with 12 bases sitting between them. The CDR3 DNA sequence: TGTGCCAGCAGCCCCCTGGGAACTGACAATGAGCAGTTCTTC. Its protein is CASSPLGTDNEQFF. Looking up the rest from reference TRBV14 and TRBJ2-1 gives the full variable domain: EAGVTQFPSHSVIEKGQTVTLRCDPISGHDNLYWYRRVMGKEIKFLLHFVKESKQDESGMPNNRFLAERTGGTYSTLKVQPAELEDSGVYFCASSPLGTDNEQFFGPGTRLTVL.

Notes on this clonotype: One base away lies a much larger clone, so this may be a sequencing read error. The chain combines TRBV20-1 with TRBJ2-7; 10 bases agree with TRBD1. The germline CDR1 and CDR2 sequences are DFQATT and SNEGSKA (reference sequence). The CDR3 loop spans 14 amino acids. V shed 5 bases and J 5 bases; nucleotides not matched to a gene: 9. Written as DNA, the CDR3 is TGCAGTGCTGGGGGGACAGGGGTCACCCACGAGCAGTACTTC. It specifies CSAGGTGVTHEQYF.